These T cell receptor beta chains were read from a single sample in a study of human T cells and chemical hapten exposure. One entry per CDR3 protein results from TCRdb running MiXCR on the RACE reads. The repertoire consists of tens of thousands of distinct CDR3 sequences, with around a tenth occurring once and the leading ten covering 6.8%. The starting material was whole blood, obtained in connection with sensitization to the hapten diphenylcyclopropenone (DPC). The receptors stem from a woman aged 45-65 years with alopecia areata. Some clones in this sample may be carry-over from other donors' samples. The conserved cysteine and the conserved F or W are not part of the CDR3 here. Fields, in order: D gene, J gene, V gene, clone size, CDR3 protein. The D gene is left open where the match is weak. Size is omitted from some rows. Given values are once, few, many or a class for expanded clones.

D: TRBD1; J: TRBJ1-2; V: TRBV20-1; size: few; CDR3: SARGGTAYGYT
D: TRBD1; J: TRBJ1-2; V: TRBV14; size: few; CDR3: ASSQDMETGVRGYT
D: .; J: TRBJ2-6; V: TRBV2; size: many; CDR3: ASSDFLAGANVLT
D: .; J: TRBJ1-1; V: TRBV20-1; size: many; CDR3: SAAGQGGWDTEAF
D: TRBD2; J: TRBJ2-5; V: TRBV5-1; size: .; CDR3: ASSSPRGRGEWQETQY
D: TRBD2; J: TRBJ2-3; V: TRBV5-6; size: few; CDR3: ASSAILAGAWDTQY
D: .; J: TRBJ2-7; V: TRBV6-2/TRBV6-3; size: many; CDR3: ASRETATYEQY
D: TRBD2; J: TRBJ2-1; V: TRBV7-2; size: many; CDR3: ASSLAGLVEQF
D: .; J: TRBJ1-1; V: TRBV7-9; size: few; CDR3: ASSFGLKGEAF
D: TRBD1; J: TRBJ2-1; V: TRBV6-6; size: many; CDR3: ASSYSPRPGGDPSYNEQF
D: .; J: TRBJ2-1; V: TRBV3-1; size: many; CDR3: ASSQAPGYNEQF
D: TRBD1; J: TRBJ2-2; V: TRBV4-2; size: many; CDR3: ASSPYGQGAGELF